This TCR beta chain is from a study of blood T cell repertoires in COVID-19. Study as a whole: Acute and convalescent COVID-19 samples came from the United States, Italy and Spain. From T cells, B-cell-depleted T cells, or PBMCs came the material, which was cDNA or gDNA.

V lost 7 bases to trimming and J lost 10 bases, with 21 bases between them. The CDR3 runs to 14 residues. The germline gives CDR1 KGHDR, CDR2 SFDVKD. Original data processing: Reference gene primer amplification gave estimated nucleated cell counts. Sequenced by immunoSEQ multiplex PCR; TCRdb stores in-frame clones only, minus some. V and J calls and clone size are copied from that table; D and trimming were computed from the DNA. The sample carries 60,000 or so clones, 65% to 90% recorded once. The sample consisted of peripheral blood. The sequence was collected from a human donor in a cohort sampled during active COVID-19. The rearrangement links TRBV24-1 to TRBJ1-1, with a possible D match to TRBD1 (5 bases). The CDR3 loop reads CATSRPGDPQAAFF. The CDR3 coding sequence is TGTGCCACCAGCAGACCGGGAGACCCACAGGCAGCTTTCTTT.